This T cell receptor beta chain was sequenced for a study of shared clonotypes between healthy human individuals. Remarks on this clone: This specimen includes other DNA sequences encoding the same CDR3.

Sequencing was performed with immunoSEQ multiplex PCR; in TCRdb, only in-frame clones are kept and a portion is missing. The sample carries around 2,000,000 clones, roughly 94% recorded once. The CDR3 runs 12 residues. The germline V gene encodes CDR1 SNHLY and CDR2 FYNNEI. The germline V and J ends were trimmed by 3 bases and 4 bases, with 6 bases remaining between them. The chain carries TRBV2 and TRBJ2-5; D possibly corresponds to TRBD1 (5 bases). The sequence came from a man aged 18-30 years in good health. The sample taken for sequencing was naive CD4+ T cells sorted from blood. The subset: CD45RA+ positively selected. The CDR3 bases are TGTGCCAGCAGTGACAGGGCAGAGACCCAGTACTTC. Translation: CASSDRAETQYF.